The clone carrying this T cell receptor (beta chain) has a count of ten or more. Its antigen is as yet unknown. Amplification targeted TCR beta CDR3 regions from RNA transcripts. HTBI primers were used for first-round RT-PCR of the TCR CDR3. One entry per CDR3 protein results from TCRdb running MiXCR on the multiplex PCR reads. The profile shows approximately 570,000 distinct CDR3 sequences, about 20% of them singletons. These data come from a study of T cells in Graves' hyperthyroidism and ophthalmopathy. Study-level findings and limits: Most clonotypes expanded in thyroid above 0.001 were likewise present in blood.

The V gene lost 7 bases and the J gene lost 2 bases, with 21 bases spanning the gap. From germline, CDR1 is MDHEN and CDR2 SYDVKM. The CDR3 contains 16 residues. The rearrangement links TRBV28 to TRBJ2-7; D is possibly TRBD1 (5 bases). This TCR came from a man between 40 and 49 years old with Graves' ophthalmopathy. Sequenced input: blood. DNA of the CDR3: TGTGCCAGCACCCCTGCTAGAAGGGGAATACCCTACGAGCAGTACTTC. It encodes CASTPARRGIPYEQYF.